The clone carrying this T cell receptor (beta chain) was recorded many times. Its antigen is unknown. The sample originates from a study of early T cells in non-severe SARS-CoV-2 infection. Study-wide background: Sequenced bulk RNA came from whole blood that was unsorted, and chains were unpaired. Whole-study findings and limits: VDJdb matches were skewed toward anti-spike CD8 T cell responses.

From germline, CDR1 is WSHSY and CDR2 SAAADI. V was trimmed by 4 bases and J by 10 bases, leaving 16 bases between them. The length of the CDR3 is 13 residues. Attachment of unique molecular identifiers to individual cDNA molecules was performed. MiXCR was run by TCRdb on the 5' RACE reads, yielding one entry per CDR3 protein. In the table there are around 58,000 distinct CDR3 sequences, about 15% of which are singletons. This receptor was identified in an adult who was a healthcare worker with PCR-confirmed SARS-CoV-2 infection or an uninfected control (not recorded which). The sample here was whole blood, taken at baseline. The V gene is TRBV10-2, the J gene TRBJ1-1; maybe TRBD1 (5 bases). The CDR3 loop reads CASSATGGSAAFF. In nucleotides, the CDR3 is TGCGCCAGCAGTGCAACCGGGGGATCGGCAGCTTTCTTT.